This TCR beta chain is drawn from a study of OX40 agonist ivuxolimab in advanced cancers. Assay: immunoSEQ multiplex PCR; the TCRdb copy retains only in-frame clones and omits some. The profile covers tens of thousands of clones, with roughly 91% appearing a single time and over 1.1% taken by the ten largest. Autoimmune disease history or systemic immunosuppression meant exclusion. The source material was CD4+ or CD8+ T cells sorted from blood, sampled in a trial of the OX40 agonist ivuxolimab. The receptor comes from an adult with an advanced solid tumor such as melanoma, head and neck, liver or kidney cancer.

CDR3 region: CASSPFGDSYEQYF. DNA for the CDR3: TGTGCCAGCTCGCCTTTCGGGGACTCCTACGAGCAGTACTTC. V gene TRBV18 combines with J gene TRBJ2-7, with D possibly TRBD2 on 5 matching bases. CDR1 is KGHSH and CDR2 is LQKENI in the germline V gene. The CDR3 has 14 amino acids. V lost 6 bases to trimming and J lost 0 bases, with 12 bases between them. The entire variable domain, with the rest obtained from reference TRBV18 and TRBJ2-7, is as follows: NAGVMQNPRHLVRRRGQEARLRCSPMKGHSHVYWYRQLPEEGLKFMVYLQKENIIDESGMPKERFSAEFPKEGPSILRIQQVVRGDSAAYFCASSPFGDSYEQYFGPGTRLTVT.